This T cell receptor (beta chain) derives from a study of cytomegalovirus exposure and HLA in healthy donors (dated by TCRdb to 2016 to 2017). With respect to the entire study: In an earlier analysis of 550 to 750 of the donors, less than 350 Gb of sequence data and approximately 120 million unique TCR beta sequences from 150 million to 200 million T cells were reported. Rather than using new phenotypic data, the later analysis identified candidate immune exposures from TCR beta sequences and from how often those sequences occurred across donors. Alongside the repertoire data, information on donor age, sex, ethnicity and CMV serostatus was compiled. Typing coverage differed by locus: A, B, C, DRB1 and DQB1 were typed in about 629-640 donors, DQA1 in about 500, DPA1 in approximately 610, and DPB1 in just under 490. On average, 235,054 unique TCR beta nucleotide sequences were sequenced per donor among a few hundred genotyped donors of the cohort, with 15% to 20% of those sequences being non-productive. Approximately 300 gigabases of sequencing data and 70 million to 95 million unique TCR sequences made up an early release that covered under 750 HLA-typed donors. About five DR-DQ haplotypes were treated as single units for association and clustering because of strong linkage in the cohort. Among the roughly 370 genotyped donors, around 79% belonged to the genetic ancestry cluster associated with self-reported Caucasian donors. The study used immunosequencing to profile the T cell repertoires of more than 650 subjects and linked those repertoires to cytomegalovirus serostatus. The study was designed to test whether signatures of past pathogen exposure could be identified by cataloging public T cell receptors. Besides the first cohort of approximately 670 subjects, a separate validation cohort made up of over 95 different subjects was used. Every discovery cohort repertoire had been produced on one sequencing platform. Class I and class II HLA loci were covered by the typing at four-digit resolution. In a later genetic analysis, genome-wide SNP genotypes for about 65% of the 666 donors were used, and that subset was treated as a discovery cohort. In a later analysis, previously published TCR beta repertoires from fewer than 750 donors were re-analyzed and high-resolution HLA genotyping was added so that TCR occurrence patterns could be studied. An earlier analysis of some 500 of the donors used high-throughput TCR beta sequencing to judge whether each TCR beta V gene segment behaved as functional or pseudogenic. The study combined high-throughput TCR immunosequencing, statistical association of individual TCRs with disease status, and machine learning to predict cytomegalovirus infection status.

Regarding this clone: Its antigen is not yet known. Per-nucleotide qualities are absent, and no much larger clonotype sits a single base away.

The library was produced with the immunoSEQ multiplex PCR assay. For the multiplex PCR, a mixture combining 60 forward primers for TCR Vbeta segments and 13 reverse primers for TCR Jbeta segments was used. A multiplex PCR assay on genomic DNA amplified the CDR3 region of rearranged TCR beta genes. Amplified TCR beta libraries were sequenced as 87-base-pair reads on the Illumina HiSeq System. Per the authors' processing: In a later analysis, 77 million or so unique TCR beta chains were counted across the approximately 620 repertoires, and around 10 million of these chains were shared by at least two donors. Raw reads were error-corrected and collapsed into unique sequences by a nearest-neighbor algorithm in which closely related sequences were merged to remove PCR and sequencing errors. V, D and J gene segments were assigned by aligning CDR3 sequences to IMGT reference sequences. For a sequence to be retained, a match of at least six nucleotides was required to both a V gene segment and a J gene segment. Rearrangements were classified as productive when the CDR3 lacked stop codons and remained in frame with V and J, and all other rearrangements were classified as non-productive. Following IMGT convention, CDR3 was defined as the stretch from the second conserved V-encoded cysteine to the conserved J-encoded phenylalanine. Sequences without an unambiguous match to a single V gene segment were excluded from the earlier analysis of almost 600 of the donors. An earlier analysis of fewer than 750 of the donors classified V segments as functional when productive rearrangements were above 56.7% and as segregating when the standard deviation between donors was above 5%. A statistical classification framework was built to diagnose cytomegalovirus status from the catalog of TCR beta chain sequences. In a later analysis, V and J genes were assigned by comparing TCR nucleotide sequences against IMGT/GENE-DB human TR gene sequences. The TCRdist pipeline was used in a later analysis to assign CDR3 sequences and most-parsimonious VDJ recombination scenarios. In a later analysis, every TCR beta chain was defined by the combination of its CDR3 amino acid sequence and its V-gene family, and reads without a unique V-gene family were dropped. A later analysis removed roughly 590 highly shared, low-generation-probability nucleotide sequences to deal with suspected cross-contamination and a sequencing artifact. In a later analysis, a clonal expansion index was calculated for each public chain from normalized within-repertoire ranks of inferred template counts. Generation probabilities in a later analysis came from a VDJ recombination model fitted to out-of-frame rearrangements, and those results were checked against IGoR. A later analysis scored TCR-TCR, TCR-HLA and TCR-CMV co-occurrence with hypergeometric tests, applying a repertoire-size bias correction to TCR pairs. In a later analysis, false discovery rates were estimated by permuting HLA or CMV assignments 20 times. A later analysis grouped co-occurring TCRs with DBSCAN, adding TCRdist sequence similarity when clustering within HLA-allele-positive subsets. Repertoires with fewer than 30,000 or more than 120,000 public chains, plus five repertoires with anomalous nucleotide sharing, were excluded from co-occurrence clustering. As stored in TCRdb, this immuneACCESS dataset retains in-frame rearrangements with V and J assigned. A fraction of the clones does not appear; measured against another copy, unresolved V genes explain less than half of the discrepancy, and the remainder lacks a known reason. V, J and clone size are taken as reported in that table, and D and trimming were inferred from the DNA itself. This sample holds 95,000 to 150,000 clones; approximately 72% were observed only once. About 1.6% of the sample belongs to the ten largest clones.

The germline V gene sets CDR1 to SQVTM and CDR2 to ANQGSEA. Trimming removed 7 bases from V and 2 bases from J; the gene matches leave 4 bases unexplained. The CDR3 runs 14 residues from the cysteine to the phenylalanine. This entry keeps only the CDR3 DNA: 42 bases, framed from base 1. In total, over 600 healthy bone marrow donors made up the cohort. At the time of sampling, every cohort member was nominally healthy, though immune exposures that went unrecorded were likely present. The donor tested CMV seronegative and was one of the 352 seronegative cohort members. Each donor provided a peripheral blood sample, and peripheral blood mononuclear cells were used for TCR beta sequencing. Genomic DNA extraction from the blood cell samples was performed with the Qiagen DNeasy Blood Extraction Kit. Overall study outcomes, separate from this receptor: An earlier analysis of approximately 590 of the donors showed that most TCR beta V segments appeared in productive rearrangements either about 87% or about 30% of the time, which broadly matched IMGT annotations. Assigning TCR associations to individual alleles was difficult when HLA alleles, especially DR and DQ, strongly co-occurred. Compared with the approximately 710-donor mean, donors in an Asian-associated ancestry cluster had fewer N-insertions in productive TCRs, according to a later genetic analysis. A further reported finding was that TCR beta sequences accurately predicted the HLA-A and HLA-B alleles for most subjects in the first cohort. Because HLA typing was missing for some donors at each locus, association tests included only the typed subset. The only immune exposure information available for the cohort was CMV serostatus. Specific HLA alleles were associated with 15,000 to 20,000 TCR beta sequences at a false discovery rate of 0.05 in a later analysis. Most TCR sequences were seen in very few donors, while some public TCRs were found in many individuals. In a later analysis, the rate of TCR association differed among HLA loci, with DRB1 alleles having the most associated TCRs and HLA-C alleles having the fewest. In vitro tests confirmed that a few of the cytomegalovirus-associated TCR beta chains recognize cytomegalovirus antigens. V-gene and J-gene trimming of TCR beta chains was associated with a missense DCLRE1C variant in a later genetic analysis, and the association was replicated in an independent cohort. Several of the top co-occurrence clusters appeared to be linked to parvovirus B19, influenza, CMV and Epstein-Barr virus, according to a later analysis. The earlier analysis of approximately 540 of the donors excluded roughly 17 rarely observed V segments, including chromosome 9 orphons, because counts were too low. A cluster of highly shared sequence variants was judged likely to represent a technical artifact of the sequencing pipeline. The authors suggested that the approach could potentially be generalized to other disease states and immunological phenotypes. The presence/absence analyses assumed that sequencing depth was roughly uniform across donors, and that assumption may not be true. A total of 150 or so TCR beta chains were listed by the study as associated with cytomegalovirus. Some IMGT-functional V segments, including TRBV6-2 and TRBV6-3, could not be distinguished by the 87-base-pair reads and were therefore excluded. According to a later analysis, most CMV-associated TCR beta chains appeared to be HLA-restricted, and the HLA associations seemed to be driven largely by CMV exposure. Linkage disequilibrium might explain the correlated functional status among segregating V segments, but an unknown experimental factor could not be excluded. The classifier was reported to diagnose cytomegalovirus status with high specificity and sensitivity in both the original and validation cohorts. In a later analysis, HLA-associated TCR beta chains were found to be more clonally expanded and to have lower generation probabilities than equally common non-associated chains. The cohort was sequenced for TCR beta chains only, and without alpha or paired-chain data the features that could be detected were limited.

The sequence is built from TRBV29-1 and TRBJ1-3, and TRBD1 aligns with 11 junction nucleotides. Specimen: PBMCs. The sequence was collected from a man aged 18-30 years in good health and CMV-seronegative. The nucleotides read TGCAGCGCCCGGGACAGGGGGGCTGGAAACACCATATATTTT. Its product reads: CSARDRGAGNTIYF.